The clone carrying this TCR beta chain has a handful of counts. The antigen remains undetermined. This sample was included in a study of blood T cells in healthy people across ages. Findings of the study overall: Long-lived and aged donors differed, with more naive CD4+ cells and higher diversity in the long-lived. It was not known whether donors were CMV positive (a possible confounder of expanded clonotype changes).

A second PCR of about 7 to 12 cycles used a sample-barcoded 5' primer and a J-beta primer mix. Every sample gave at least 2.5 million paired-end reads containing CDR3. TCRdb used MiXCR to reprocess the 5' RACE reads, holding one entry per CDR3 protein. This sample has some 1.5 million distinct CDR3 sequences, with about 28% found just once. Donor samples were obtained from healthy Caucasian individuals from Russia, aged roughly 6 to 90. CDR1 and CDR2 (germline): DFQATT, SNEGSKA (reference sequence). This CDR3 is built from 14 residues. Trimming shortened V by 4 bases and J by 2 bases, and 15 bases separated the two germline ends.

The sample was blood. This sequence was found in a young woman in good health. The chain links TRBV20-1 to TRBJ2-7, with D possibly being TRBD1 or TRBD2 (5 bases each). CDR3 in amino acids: CSANLRDGTYEQYF. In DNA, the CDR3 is TGCAGTGCTAACCTCCGGGACGGAACCTACGAGCAGTACTTC.